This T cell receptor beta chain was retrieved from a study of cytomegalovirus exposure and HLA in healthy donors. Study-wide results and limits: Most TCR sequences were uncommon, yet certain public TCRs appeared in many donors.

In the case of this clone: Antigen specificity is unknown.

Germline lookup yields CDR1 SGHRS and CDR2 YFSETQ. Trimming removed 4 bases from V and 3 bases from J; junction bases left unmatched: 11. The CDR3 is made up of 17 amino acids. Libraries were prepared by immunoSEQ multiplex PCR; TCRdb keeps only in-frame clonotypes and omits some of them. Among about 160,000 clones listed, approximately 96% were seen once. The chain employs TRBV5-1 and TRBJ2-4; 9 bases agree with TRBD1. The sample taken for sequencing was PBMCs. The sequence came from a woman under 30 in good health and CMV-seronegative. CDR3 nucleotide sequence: TGCGCCAGCAGCCTCAATACAGGGGGCAGTGGCAAAAACATTCAGTACTTC. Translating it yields CASSLNTGGSGKNIQYF.